The 14 T cell receptor beta chains below come from one sample, sequenced in a study of low-dose radiotherapy and immunotherapy resistance in tumors. Both TCRalpha and TCRbeta chains were reverse transcribed with V-gene-specific primers. Amplification of TCRs used a constant-region primer and V-primer adapter for about 19 PCR cycles. TCRdb independently ran MiXCR on the reads; one entry per CDR3 protein. The sample has around 11,000 distinct CDR3 sequences, 60% to 80% seen once. These receptors were taken from a human donor with advanced metastatic prostate, ovarian, gallbladder or colorectal cancer (not recorded which). This table probably holds off-target reads from a library built for another chain.

CDR3 protein: CASSLIWRGTNEQFF. CDR3 DNA: TGTGCCAGCAGCTTAATCTGGAGGGGGACCAATGAGCAGTTCTTC. This chain links TRBV7-2 with TRBJ2-1; D might be TRBD1 or TRBD2, each matching 6 bases. V was pared by 2 bases and J by 6 bases, with 14 bases between. The germline V gene encodes CDR1 SGHTA and CDR2 FQGNSA. This CDR3 is built from 15 residues.

The chain uses TRBV6-6 and TRBJ2-7; 9 nucleotides agree with TRBD1. The CDR3 loop spans 14 amino acids. CDR1 is MNHNY, CDR2 SVGAGI, per germline (reference sequence). The trim removed 4 bases at V and 2 bases at J, leaving 3 bases unmatched. DNA for the CDR3: TGTGCCAGCAGTTGGGGACAGGGAACCTACGAGCAGTACTTC. Its translation is CASSWGQGTYEQYF.

The rearrangement uses TRBV4-2 and TRBJ2-7; D not resolved. Trimming stripped 0 bases from V and 2 bases from J, with 8 bases between. The CDR3 loop spans 14 amino acids. In germline, CDR1 is LGHNA, CDR2 YNFKEQ. CDR3 sequence reads: CASSQDGLTYEQYF. The DNA for the CDR3 is TGTGCCAGCAGCCAAGATGGGCTAACCTACGAGCAGTACTTC.

The V and J genes are TRBV11-2 and TRBJ1-5; D remains unclear. V was pared by 2 bases and J by 0 bases, with 5 bases between. The CDR3 totals 14 residues. Germline V gene lookup returns CDR1 SGHAT and CDR2 FQNNGV. CDR3 amino acids: CASSLSDSNQPQHF. In DNA, the CDR3 is TGTGCCAGCAGCTTAAGCGATAGCAATCAGCCCCAGCATTTT.

V usage is TRBV6-5 and J usage is TRBJ2-7; 11 bases are shared with TRBD2. Germline loops: CDR1 MNHEY, CDR2 SVGAGI. The CDR3 length is 15 residues. V shed 5 bases and J 3 bases; nucleotides not matched to a gene: 6. In DNA form, the CDR3 reads TGTGCCAGCAGTGCCAGACTAGCGGGATTCTACGAGCAGTACTTC. Protein: CASSARLAGFYEQYF.

This chain connects TRBV2 to TRBJ2-1, with D unclear. Germline loops: CDR1 SNHLY, CDR2 FYNNEI. The CDR3 consists of 13 residues. Between the trimmed V and J ends, which lost 5 bases and 4 bases, there was a span of 9 bases. CDR3 loop: CASSYSRYNEQFF. As DNA, the CDR3 is TGTGCCAGCAGTTATTCGCGATACAATGAGCAGTTCTTC.

The gene calls are TRBV5-1 and TRBJ1-4, with D unclear. V dropped 0 bases and J dropped 11 bases, with 11 bases sitting between them. Germline CDR1 reads SGHRS; CDR2 reads YFSETQ. This CDR3 comprises 13 residues. This chain's CDR3 is CASSLDGAGKLFF. CDR3 in DNA: TGCGCCAGCAGCTTGGACGGTGCGGGCAAACTGTTTTTT. The full variable domain, its missing parts supplied by reference TRBV5-1 and TRBJ1-4, is KAGVTQTPRYLIKTRGQQVTLSCSPISGHRSVSWYQQTPGQGLQFLFEYFSETQRNKGNFPGRFSGRQFSNSRSEMNVSTLELGDSALYLCASSLDGAGKLFFGSGTQLSVL.

The chain has TRBV6-1 and TRBJ2-7, with 10 nucleotides matching TRBD2. V gave up 6 bases and J gave up 2 bases; unmatched junction bases: 4. The germline V gene encodes CDR1 MNHNS and CDR2 SASEGT. The CDR3 loop spans 14 amino acids. This CDR3 reads CASRGLAAPYEQYF. The CDR3 coding sequence is TGTGCCAGCAGAGGACTAGCGGCGCCCTACGAGCAGTACTTC.

This chain links TRBV6-2 or TRBV6-3 with TRBJ2-1; TRBD1 is a possible D gene (5 bases). This CDR3 has 15 residues. Germline V gives CDR1 MNHEY, CDR2 SVGEGT. V lost 5 bases, J lost 0 bases, and 11 bases lay in between. CDR3 nucleotide sequence: TGTGCCAGCAGTAAGACAGTTTACTCCTACAATGAGCAGTTCTTC. It encodes CASSKTVYSYNEQFF.

The chain is built from TRBV4-2 and TRBJ1-1; tentative D call: TRBD1 (5 bases). CDR1 LGHNA and CDR2 YNFKEQ come from the germline V gene. V dropped 3 bases and J dropped 1 base, with 12 bases sitting between them. This CDR3 region has 15 residues. This chain's CDR3 is CASSHGYGTNTEAFF. The CDR3 DNA reads TGTGCCAGCAGCCACGGATATGGGACGAACACTGAAGCTTTCTTT.

This chain connects TRBV5-1 to TRBJ2-1, with 8 bases that match TRBD1. J lost 8 bases, V lost 0 bases, and 7 bases had no gene match. The CDR3 sequence is 15 residues long. Germline assignment: CDR1 SGHRS and CDR2 YFSETQ. In nucleotides, the CDR3 is TGCGCCAGCAGCTTGGATCTTTCGACAGGGGATGAGCAGTTCTTC. Its protein product is CASSLDLSTGDEQFF.

This clonotype appeared a few times. The rearrangement joins TRBV12-3 or TRBV12-4 to TRBJ2-5, with a tentative D call TRBD1 (5 bases). The V end was cut by 6 bases, the J end by 5 bases, with 13 bases between. The CDR3 is made up of 13 amino acids. CDR3 sequence reads: CASSRQRFETQYF. CDR3 in DNA: TGTGCCAGCAGCCGACAGCGTTTCGAGACCCAGTACTTC.

The chain links TRBV11-2 to TRBJ1-2; a possible D gene is TRBD1 (5 bases). Germline-derived CDR1 and CDR2 are SGHAT and FQNNGV. The CDR3 runs to 16 residues. V lost 4 bases and J lost 4, with 19 bases in between. The CDR3 is CASSSRQLIPTYGYTF. CDR3 nucleotide sequence: TGTGCCAGCAGCTCCCGACAGTTGATTCCCACCTATGGCTACACCTTC. Complete variable domain (other parts from reference TRBV11-2 and TRBJ1-2): EAGVAQSPRYKIIEKRQSVAFWCNPISGHATLYWYQQILGQGPKLLIQFQNNGVVDDSQLPKDRFSAERLKGVDSTLKIQPAKLEDSAVYLCASSSRQLIPTYGYTFGSGTRLTVV.

About this clonotype itself: Its ends do not fully match the called genes, so a read error is possible. V gene TRBV4-1 combines with J gene TRBJ2-2; 11 bases line up with TRBD2. The germline V gene encodes CDR1 MGHRA and CDR2 YSYEKL. CDR3 length: 18 amino acids. The chain's CDR3 is CASSQELAGALNTGELFF. The CDR3 coding sequence is TGTGCCAGCAGCCAAGAACTAGCGGGGGCCTTGAACACCGGGGAGCTGTTTTTT.